These T cell receptor beta chains were read from a single sample in a study of OX40 agonist ivuxolimab in advanced cancers. The method was immunoSEQ multiplex PCR; TCRdb's version includes in-frame clones alone and lacks a portion of them. Of roughly 76,000 clones listed, just under 85% are singletons. The material sequenced was CD4+ or CD8+ T cells sorted from blood, taken in a trial of the OX40 agonist ivuxolimab. The receptors here all came from an adult with an advanced solid tumor such as melanoma, head and neck, liver or kidney cancer. Both conserved end residues are part of each CDR3.

TRBV7-7	TRBJ2-5	CASSLGGGAETQYF
TRBV7-9	TRBJ1-1	CASSTRQGSFDTEAFF
TRBV5-1	TRBJ2-5	CASSLAGNQETQYF
TRBV2	TRBJ1-5	CASSEGTASQPQHF
TRBV6-1	TRBJ2-2	CASRGARTPAGELFF
TRBV15	TRBJ2-3	CATSSGKAGGTDTQYF
TRBV29-1	TRBJ2-1	CSVEETRINSEQFF
TRBV5-4	TRBJ2-3	CASSLEGTGRTAQYF
TRBV15	TRBJ2-5	CATSRDALSGSGWTQYF
TRBV7-2	TRBJ2-3	CASSLVNRAYGTDTQYF
TRBV5-1	TRBJ2-7	CASTDSSYEQYF
TRBV18	TRBJ2-7	CASSPLIPASTYEQYF
TRBV29-1	TRBJ2-2	CSVRYGLGSGELFF
TRBV4-3	TRBJ1-6	CASSRDISGETYNSPLHF
TRBV27	TRBJ1-1	CASSSTQGGGTEAFF
TRBV5-8	TRBJ1-2	CASRPYLDVGYTF
TRBV6-6	.	CASRHDSPSEQYF
TRBV10-1	TRBJ1-2	CASSESTGYGYTF
TRBV5-6	TRBJ2-1	CASSLDYYNEQFF
TRBV7-2	TRBJ1-3	CASSSRGGSGNTIYF
TRBV2	TRBJ2-7	CASDGMSGILGEQYF
TRBV7-2	TRBJ1-1	CASSSDLQNTEAFF
TRBV7-9	TRBJ2-1	CASASGVSYNEQFF
TRBV2	TRBJ1-2	CASRTQGPSDGYTF
TRBV7-9	TRBJ2-1	CASSLYRDLGNEQFF
TRBV5-1	TRBJ2-5	CASSPGRGETQYF
TRBV5-1	TRBJ1-2	CASSLADGNYGYTF
TRBV7-9	TRBJ1-2	CASSSTGGFYGYTF
TRBV5-5	TRBJ1-5	CASSLLGGLGQPQHF
TRBV9	TRBJ1-3	CASSTSSSGNTIYF
TRBV11-3	TRBJ2-2	CASSLSLPSAIGGELFF
TRBV19	TRBJ2-3	CASSPLEAGGVDTQYF
TRBV10-1	TRBJ2-1	CASSDPGTGFDEQFF